One T cell receptor beta chain is described in this entry. No antigen is known for it. Base qualities are not at hand, and no much larger clone is one base apart. Spanning cysteine to phenylalanine, the CDR3 consists of 16 amino acids. The only DNA kept is the CDR3, 48 bases in frame from the first base. V is cut back by 5 bases and J by 5 bases, with 10 bases in the junction unmatched. CDR1 is given as MNHNY and CDR2 as SVGAGI, both from the germline V gene (reference sequence). The record originates from a study of T cell repertoires in cytomegalovirus infection (dated by TCRdb to about 2019). About the investigation overall: The peptide stimulations were aimed at well-studied HLA-B-restricted epitopes as well as recently identified HLA-C-restricted CMV epitopes, whose presentation resists viral immunomodulation. Because public TCR beta signatures pointed to carriage of CMV infection together with the matching HLA type, the HLA type of each donor mattered for the analysis. General study outcomes and caveats: In the ex vivo response, HLA-C-restricted CMV-specific TCR beta clonotypes were dominant, and in two of eight donors the single most frequent clonotype came from this HLA-C-restricted group. In both this cohort and an independent roughly 400-donor cohort, the cumulative frequency of public TCR beta family members distinguished carriers of CMV infection plus the relevant HLA type.

Per the publication, the treatment or condition label means: in vitro stimulation with specific CMV peptide epitopes to enrich CMV-specific T cells. The instrument given in TCRdb is Illumina HiSeq 1500. In TCRdb, the public reads were trimmed at Q25 with fastp and aligned with MiXCR, with productive beta chains retained. Identical CDR3 proteins give one entry, which carries the most common genes and DNA. The sample includes approximately 990,000 distinct CDR3 sequences, with around a third observed a single time. More than 12% of the sample is taken by the ten largest. The sequence was obtained from a human donor in good health (CMV status not recorded). Some clones in this sample may be carry-over from other donors' samples. This specimen was cultured CD8+ T cells from PBMCs, taken from culture after CMV antigen stimulation. The V and J segments used are TRBV6-6 and TRBJ1-5, with 9 bases matching TRBD1. The CDR3 region reads CASSVYRDRVDQPQHF. At the DNA level, the sequence is TGTGCCAGCAGTGTATACCGGGACAGGGTGGATCAGCCCCAGCATTTT.